This T cell receptor beta chain was sequenced for a study of T cells after yellow fever vaccination. This CDR3 comprises 14 residues. Germline V gives CDR1 SNHLY, CDR2 FYNNEI. V dropped 7 bases and J dropped 6; count of bases not matched to a gene: 6. The TCR cDNA carried a universal primer site and UMIs from 5'RACE template switching. TCRdb analysed the 5' RACE reads with MiXCR anew, one entry per CDR3 protein. The table lists 250,000 or so distinct CDR3 sequences, over 3% of them singletons. Study-level findings and limits: FACS-sorted repertoires might harbor abundant contaminating clonotypes from the bulk population. Although most clonotypes did not, a small share appeared in both CD4 and CD8 compartments. Subsequent booster samples again held most clones from primary vaccination (96% CD4, roughly 88% CD8).

This clonotype came up many times. Antigen: not known. Specimen: PBMCs, collected 15 days after the yellow fever booster vaccination. The rearrangement uses TRBV2 and TRBJ1-4, with 9 nucleotides matching TRBD1. This sequence originates from a man between 18 and 35 years old who received the YFV17D yellow fever vaccine. Here the CDR3 reads CASTGQGGYEKLFF. As DNA, the CDR3 is TGTGCCAGCACGGGACAGGGTGGCTATGAAAAACTGTTTTTT.